What follows are 13 T cell receptor beta chains derived from one specimen sequenced in a study of T cell responses to AZD1222 COVID-19 vaccine. Produced via immunoSEQ multiplex PCR; TCRdb's table is partial and in-frame only. The profile covers about 120,000 clones, with 80% to 90% appearing a single time and more than 7.5% taken by the ten largest. The sample here was peripheral blood, taken on day 0 of AZD1222 vaccination. These receptors all stem from an adult in good health.

The chain joins TRBV2 to TRBJ2-7; D gene ambiguous. The CDR3 is 12 residues long. In germline, CDR1 is SNHLY, CDR2 FYNNEI. V gave up 6 bases and J gave up 8 bases, with 14 bases separating them. The CDR3 region has the DNA TGTGCCAGCAGGGCGGATCATGAGAAGCAGTACTTC. Translation: CASRADHEKQYF.

The chain recombines TRBV5-1 with TRBJ1-3, with D maybe TRBD1 (5 bases). CDR1 and CDR2 from the germline V gene are SGHRS and YFSETQ. The ends were cut back, 1 base at V and 5 bases at J, with 10 bases in the middle. This CDR3 region has 14 residues. The CDR3: CASSLQGERNTIYF. DNA of the CDR3: TGCGCCAGCAGCTTGCAGGGAGAGAGAAACACCATATATTTT.

The chain combines TRBV7-9 with TRBJ2-1; no firm D call. CDR1 SEHNR and CDR2 FQNEAQ come from the germline V gene (reference sequence). Trimming shortened V by 2 bases and J by 1 base, and 12 bases separated the two germline ends. This CDR3 is built from 16 residues. In DNA form, the CDR3 reads TGTGCCAGCAGCTTACTCGGAACGAAATCCTACAATGAGCAGTTCTTC. Its translation is CASSLLGTKSYNEQFF.

This clone was picked up a small number of times. The chain couples TRBV30 to TRBJ1-1; D unclear. The CDR3 is 16 residues long. Germline V lookup: CDR1 GTSNPN, CDR2 SVGIG (reference sequence). V was pared by 0 bases and J by 3 bases, with 17 bases between. The CDR3 is CAWSVWLRDRYTEAFF. CDR3 coding DNA: TGTGCCTGGAGTGTATGGCTTAGGGATAGGTACACTGAAGCTTTCTTT.

The V call is TRBV3-1 (or the pseudogene TRBV3-2), the J call TRBJ1-1, with TRBD1 matching 7 bases. The CDR3 spans 12 residues. Germline lookup yields CDR1 LGHDT and CDR2 YNNKEL (reference sequence). V lost 4 bases, J lost 4 bases, and 0 bases stayed unmatched. CDR3 DNA: TGTGCCAGCAGCCGACAGGGCACTGAAGCTTTCTTT. Translating it yields CASSRQGTEAFF.

As DNA, the CDR3 is TGTGCCAGCAGCTTAGCCTCAGCCTACAATGAGCAGTTCTTC. Protein: CASSLASAYNEQFF. The chain carries TRBV7-9 and TRBJ2-1; no definite D call. V was shortened by 0 bases and J by 2 bases, with 5 bases between the two germline ends. CDR1 and CDR2 from the germline V gene are SEHNR and FQNEAQ (reference sequence). The CDR3 runs to 14 residues.

The genes are TRBV6-5 and TRBJ2-7, with D uncertain. Germline-derived CDR1 and CDR2 are MNHEY and SVGAGI. Trimming removed 10 bases at V and 7 bases at J, with 17 bases between. CDR3 size: 12 residues. CDR3 nucleotides: TGTGCCACCTTTTGGAATGTGGGAGAGCAGTACTTC. Protein sequence: CATFWNVGEQYF.

This rearrangement joins TRBV7-3 to TRBJ1-1; 8 bases line up with TRBD1. The CDR3 spans 14 residues. Germline CDR1 and CDR2: SGHTA and FQGTGA. The J segment lost 2 bases and the V segment lost 3 bases, leaving 2 bases of the junction unmatched. CDR3 sequence reads: CASSFTGGNTEAFF. The CDR3 DNA is TGTGCCAGCAGCTTCACAGGGGGAAACACTGAAGCTTTCTTT.

The chain combines TRBV7-6 with TRBJ2-5, with 8 bases aligning to TRBD2. Germline CDR1 SGHVS, CDR2 FNYEAQ. The CDR3 is 15 amino acids. J was trimmed by 4 bases and V by 6 bases; bases with no gene match: 10. The CDR3 DNA is TGTGCCAGCAGGCCCCGGGGGGGCCGTGGAGAGACCCAGTACTTC. Translation: CASRPRGGRGETQYF.

The CDR3 DNA sequence: TGTGCCAGTAGTATTGGTCGGGGACTACTAGCCAAAAACATTCAGTACTTC. Translating it yields CASSIGRGLLAKNIQYF. The chain links TRBV19 to TRBJ2-4; 7 bases line up with TRBD2. From germline, CDR1 is LNHDA and CDR2 SQIVND (reference sequence). The CDR3 is 17 residues long. V shed 3 bases, J shed 0 bases, and the junction held 8 bases outside the gene matches. Supplemented by reference TRBV19 and TRBJ2-4, the full variable domain reads DGGITQSPKYLFRKEGQNVTLSCEQNLNHDAMYWYRQDPGQGLRLIYYSQIVNDFQKGDIAEGYSVSREKKESFPLTVTSAQKNPTAFYLCASSIGRGLLAKNIQYFGAGTRLSVL.

The chain employs TRBV4-2 and TRBJ2-7, with D hard to call. Germline CDR1 is LGHNA and CDR2 is YNFKEQ. The CDR3 is 15 residues long. V dropped 0 bases and J dropped 6 bases, with 15 bases sitting between them. In DNA form, the CDR3 reads TGTGCCAGCAGCCAAGATCTGGTGATGGAGCCCGAGCAGTACTTC. It is translated as CASSQDLVMEPEQYF.

This clone has just one count. This chain joins TRBV6-4 and TRBJ1-5; 12 bases line up with TRBD1. Germline assignment: CDR1 MRHNA and CDR2 SNTAGT. The length of the CDR3 is 17 residues. V was pared by 6 bases and J by 4 bases, with 10 bases of the junction left unmatched. CDR3 loop: CASSIRDRGLMNQPQHF. The CDR3 bases are TGTGCCAGCAGCATCCGGGACAGGGGGCTCATGAATCAGCCCCAGCATTTT.

This clone was counted between two and nine times. V usage is TRBV28 and J usage is TRBJ1-2; possibly TRBD1 for D (5 bases). This CDR3 contains 14 residues. CDR1 and CDR2 from the germline V gene are MDHEN and SYDVKM. V gave up 7 bases and J gave up 1 base, with 13 bases separating them. The CDR3 DNA reads as TGTGCCAGCACCTTCGGGGGGATTAACTATGGCTACACCTTC. Encoded protein: CASTFGGINYGYTF.